Below, 32 T cell receptor beta chains from the same sample are listed, as sequenced in a study of T cell responses to AZD1222 COVID-19 vaccine. The data were produced by immunoSEQ multiplex PCR, yet TCRdb's version contains in-frame clones alone and is incomplete. The sample holds around 190,000 clones, about nine tenths seen once. This material consisted of peripheral blood, taken 28 days after the second AZD1222 dose. The source is an adult who received the AZD1222 COVID-19 vaccine.

This CDR3 reads CTSSQADRGVTGELFF. CDR3 bases: TGCACCAGCAGCCAGGCTGACAGGGGGGTCACCGGGGAGCTGTTTTTT. The chain has TRBV1 and TRBJ2-2; the table's TRBD1 call for D was not verified on the DNA. TRBV1 is reported as a pseudogene. This CDR3 has 16 amino acids.

The genes are TRBV5-1 and TRBJ1-4, with 12 positions matching TRBD1. Germline lookup yields CDR1 SGHRS and CDR2 YFSETQ. The CDR3 has 19 amino acids. The V gene end was trimmed by 0 bases and the J gene end by 7 bases; junction bases not matched to a gene: 13. The CDR3 spells CASSLDPGTGGVASEKLFF. CDR3 DNA: TGCGCCAGCAGCTTGGACCCCGGGACAGGGGGCGTAGCCAGTGAAAAACTGTTTTTT.

J is TRBJ1-2 and V is TRBV29-1; 8 nucleotides match TRBD1. The CDR3 loop spans 13 amino acids. Germline loops: CDR1 SQVTM, CDR2 ANQGSEA. With V trimmed by 5 bases and J by 6 bases, 8 bases remained unmatched. CDR3 nucleotides: TGCAGCGTTCTGCCAGGGGGCAGTCATGGCTACACCTTC. Its protein is CSVLPGGSHGYTF.

The chain employs TRBV6-5 and TRBJ2-7; D assignment may be TRBD1 or TRBD2 (5 bases each). Germline values: CDR1 MNHEY, CDR2 SVGAGI. V was trimmed by 2 bases and J by 3 bases, leaving 11 bases between them. CDR3 length: 14 residues. This CDR3 reads CASSYRDQIYEQYF. As DNA, the CDR3 is TGTGCCAGCAGTTACCGGGACCAGATCTACGAGCAGTACTTC.

The chain carries TRBV4-3 and TRBJ1-6; D is undetermined. This CDR3 region has 12 residues. The germline V gene has CDR1 LGHNA and CDR2 YSLEER. The germline V and J ends were trimmed by 0 bases and 8 bases, with 2 bases remaining between them. The CDR3 region has the DNA TGCGCCAGCAGCCAAGACTATTCACCCCTCCACTTT. It codes for CASSQDYSPLHF.

The chain is built from TRBV19 and TRBJ1-1; unclear D gene. The CDR3 length is 14 residues. Per germline, CDR1 LNHDA and CDR2 SQIVND (reference sequence). Between the trimmed V and J ends, which lost 3 bases and 4 bases, there was a span of 12 bases. The CDR3 DNA sequence: TGTGCCAGTAGTATCCGGGGAGAGGGCACTGAAGCTTTCTTT. Amino acids: CASSIRGEGTEAFF.

The V call is TRBV7-3, the J call TRBJ2-2; TRBD1 aligns across 12 bases. The CDR3 has 16 residues. After removal of 1 base from V and 5 bases from J, the junction contained 2 bases not matched to a gene. Germline V gene sequence: CDR1 SGHTA, CDR2 FQGTGA. In DNA, the CDR3 is TGTGCCAGCAGCTTAAAGGGACAGGGGGCGACCGGGGAGCTGTTTTTT. It codes for CASSLKGQGATGELFF. Drawing the rest from reference TRBV7-3 and TRBJ2-2, the complete variable domain is GAGVSQTPSNKVTEKGKYVELRCDPISGHTALYWYRQSLGQGPEFLIYFQGTGAADDSGLPNDRFFAVRPEGSVSTLKIQRTERGDSAVYLCASSLKGQGATGELFFGEGSRLTVL.

This sequence joins TRBV7-8 and TRBJ1-2; D remains unclear. Trimming left V 5 bases short and J 1 base short, with 11 bases between. The CDR3 covers 14 residues. Germline V gives CDR1 SGHVS, CDR2 FQNEAQ. CDR3 in amino acids: CASSPPTNNYGYTF. For the CDR3, the DNA is TGTGCCAGCAGCCCCCCGACAAATAACTATGGCTACACCTTC.

The rearrangement uses TRBV5-5 and TRBJ1-2, with D perhaps matching TRBD1 (5 bases). Trimming took off 4 bases at V and 5 bases at J, with 12 bases between the two ends. Per germline, CDR1 SGHKS and CDR2 YYEKEE (reference sequence). This CDR3 comprises 13 residues. The CDR3: CASSQGRTYGYTF. The CDR3, as DNA: TGTGCCAGCAGCCAGGGACGGACTTATGGCTACACCTTC.

V and J are TRBV19 and TRBJ1-1; a possible D gene is TRBD1 (5 bases). This CDR3 has 15 amino acids. The V end lost 1 base, the J end lost 0 bases, and 9 bases lay between the germline ends. Germline V gene data show CDR1 as LNHDA and CDR2 as SQIVND (reference sequence). This CDR3 reads CASSIGGWLNTEAFF. DNA of the CDR3: TGTGCCAGTAGTATAGGGGGCTGGTTGAACACTGAAGCTTTCTTT.

The chain recombines TRBV6-2 or TRBV6-3 with TRBJ1-5, with 7 positions matching TRBD1. After removal of 6 bases from V and 4 bases from J, the junction contained 12 bases not matched to a gene. This CDR3 has 16 residues. CDR1 and CDR2 (germline): MNHEY, SVGEGT. The CDR3 nucleotides read TGTGCCAGCAGCCCCGGGCACAGGGGAAGGAATCAGCCCCAGCATTTT. Residues: CASSPGHRGRNQPQHF.

This clone was seen a handful of times. The chain is built from TRBV5-8 and TRBJ2-7; 9 positions agree with TRBD1. CDR3 length equals 13 residues. CDR1 is SGHTS, CDR2 YDEGEE, per germline. V was clipped by 5 bases and J by 3 bases; unmatched bases: 3. CDR3: CASRGQGFYEQYF. Here the CDR3 DNA reads TGTGCCAGCAGGGGACAGGGCTTCTACGAGCAGTACTTC.

CDR3 DNA: TGTGCCACCAGCAGTGTTTCGTCGGGCTTTTACGAGCAGTACTTC. The encoded protein is CATSSVSSGFYEQYF. The chain uses TRBV15 and TRBJ2-7; D is uncertain. Germline V lookup: CDR1 LNHNV, CDR2 YYDKDF (reference sequence). This CDR3 has 15 residues. The V end was cut by 3 bases, the J end by 4 bases, with 16 bases between.

The chain joins TRBV5-6 to TRBJ2-7; D ambiguous. The J call is in doubt because the DNA end fits TRBJ2-5 better. Germline assignment: CDR1 SGHDT and CDR2 YYEEEE. The CDR3 extends over 11 amino acids. The CDR3 DNA sequence: TGTGCCAGCAGCTTGGCGGGGACCCAGTACTTC. Translating gives CASSLAGTQYF.

The chain's CDR3 is CASSYGASETQYF. The CDR3 DNA follows: TGTGCCAGCAGTTACGGGGCTAGCGAGACCCAGTACTTC. V gene TRBV6-5 combines with J gene TRBJ2-5; D may match TRBD1 or TRBD2 (5 bases each). CDR1 MNHEY and CDR2 SVGAGI come from the germline V gene. The V and J ends lost 2 bases and 5 bases respectively, with 9 bases between them. The CDR3 has 13 amino acids.

The chain combines TRBV7-9 with TRBJ1-2; TRBD1 matches 7 bases. Germline loops: CDR1 SEHNR, CDR2 FQNEAQ (reference sequence). The CDR3 length is 15 residues. V gave up 4 bases and J gave up 4 bases; unmatched junction bases: 9. The CDR3 loop is CASSSKGQLPYGYTF. The DNA of the CDR3 is TGTGCCAGCAGCTCAAAGGGACAGCTCCCCTATGGCTACACCTTC.

The rearrangement links TRBV4-3 to TRBJ1-2; the D is unclear. The CDR3 is made up of 15 amino acids. Trimming took 1 base from V and 5 from J, leaving 14 bases between them. Germline V gives CDR1 LGHNA, CDR2 YSLEER. This CDR3 reads CASSQGPGGGYGYTF. CDR3 DNA sequence: TGCGCCAGCAGCCAAGGGCCGGGAGGAGGGTATGGCTACACCTTC.

The genes are TRBV6-2 or TRBV6-3 and TRBJ1-5; TRBD1 matches at 11 bases. Germline loops: CDR1 MNHEY, CDR2 SVGEGT. V lost 4 bases and J lost 4; bases outside the gene matches: 6. This CDR3 contains 16 residues. CDR3 sequence: CASSFLDRGRNQPQHF. The CDR3 region has the DNA TGTGCCAGCAGTTTCCTGGACAGGGGGCGGAATCAGCCCCAGCATTTT.

To note about this clone: Other DNA sequences in this specimen translate into the identical CDR3. The CDR3 bases are TGTGCCAGCAGCTTAGCTGGAGCTAACTATGGCTACACCTTC. Amino acids: CASSLAGANYGYTF. V is TRBV7-2 and J is TRBJ1-2, with unresolved D. This CDR3 is 14 amino acids long. V was shortened by 0 bases and J by 0 bases, with 5 bases between the two germline ends. The germline V gene has CDR1 SGHTA and CDR2 FQGNSA.

V and J are TRBV4-1 and TRBJ2-5; 7 bases agree with TRBD2. The V gene end was trimmed by 4 bases and the J gene end by 1 base; junction bases not matched to a gene: 3. From germline, CDR1 is MGHRA and CDR2 YSYEKL. CDR3 size: 14 residues. The CDR3 here is CASSLTSVQETQYF. In DNA, the CDR3 is TGCGCCAGCAGCCTAACTAGCGTCCAAGAGACCCAGTACTTC.

The chain has TRBV19 and TRBJ2-5; D possibly matches TRBD1 or TRBD2 (5 bases each). The germline CDR1 and CDR2 sequences are LNHDA and SQIVND (reference sequence). V was shortened by 0 bases and J by 4 bases, with 9 bases between the two germline ends. The CDR3 totals 14 residues. CDR3 nucleotide sequence: TGTGCCAGTAGTATAGATTCAGGGACAGAGACCCAGTACTTC. Amino acids: CASSIDSGTETQYF.

On this clone itself: At one end, the junction sequence differs from germline, possibly due to a read error. The chain uses TRBV18 and TRBJ2-4; 7 positions agree with TRBD1. The CDR3 consists of 12 residues. Looked up from germline, CDR1 is KGHSH and CDR2 is LQKENI. The chain's CDR3 is CASSDLGQSSNF. DNA for the CDR3: TGTGCCAGCTCAGACTTGGGACAGTCCTCGAACTTC.

Only one count was recorded for this clone. This chain connects TRBV3-1 (or the pseudogene TRBV3-2) to TRBJ2-3; TRBD2 agrees at 7 bases. The CDR3 is 14 amino acids. The junction had 8 bases not matched to a gene; V was cut back by 8 bases and J by 3 bases. CDR1 is LGHDT and CDR2 is YNNKEL in the germline V gene (reference sequence). The CDR3 sequence: CASRLAGSTDTQYF. The DNA of the CDR3 is TGTGCCAGCCGACTAGCCGGATCAACAGATACGCAGTATTTT.

The chain uses TRBV7-9 and TRBJ2-1, with D unresolved. Trimming pared 5 bases from V and 4 bases from J, leaving 9 bases between. Germline V gene data show CDR1 as SEHNR and CDR2 as FQNEAQ (reference sequence). This CDR3 region has 13 residues. DNA for the CDR3: TGTGCCAGCAGCCTCGCGCTTTACAATGAGCAGTTCTTC. Its protein product is CASSLALYNEQFF.

The CDR3 reads CASIPRGQGANGYTF. CDR3 sequence (DNA): TGTGCCAGCATTCCCCGCGGACAGGGGGCGAATGGCTACACCTTC. The chain employs TRBV5-6 and TRBJ1-2; 11 nucleotides match TRBD1. Losses at the gene ends were 6 bases for V and 6 bases for J; bases not matched to a gene: 10. Germline loops: CDR1 SGHDT, CDR2 YYEEEE. This CDR3 has 15 amino acids.

V gene TRBV7-6 combines with J gene TRBJ1-2; 10 nucleotides match TRBD1. The CDR3 loop spans 15 amino acids. V lost 4 bases, J lost 8 bases, and 10 bases stayed unmatched. Germline CDR1 and CDR2: SGHVS and FNYEAQ. CDR3 DNA: TGTGCCAGCAGCTCCCAGACAGGGGGCGCGGGGGGCTACACCTTC. This sequence encodes CASSSQTGGAGGYTF. Supplemented by reference TRBV7-6 and TRBJ1-2, the full variable domain reads GAGVSQSPRYKVTKRGQDVALRCDPISGHVSLYWYRQALGQGPEFLTYFNYEAQQDKSGLPNDRFSAERPEGSISTLTIQRTEQRDSAMYRCASSSQTGGAGGYTFGSGTRLTVV.

V and J are TRBV27 and TRBJ1-6; 8 nucleotides agree with TRBD1. CDR3 length equals 17 residues. The V and J ends lost 4 bases and 7 bases, in that order; junction bases with no gene match: 12. Germline CDR1 MNHEY, CDR2 SMNVEV (reference sequence). DNA of the CDR3: TGTGCCAGCAGTTATGAGCAGGGGGCTTTATCAAATTCACCCCTCCACTTT. Its protein is CASSYEQGALSNSPLHF.

This clone was seen a handful of times. The rearrangement uses TRBV6-5 and TRBJ1-2, with no clear D. Trimming pared 5 bases from V and 4 bases from J, leaving 14 bases between. CDR3 size: 14 residues. Germline V gene sequence: CDR1 MNHEY, CDR2 SVGAGI. The CDR3 sequence is CASSLRHSFYGYTF. The CDR3 DNA sequence: TGTGCCAGCAGTCTTCGACACTCCTTCTATGGCTACACCTTC.

The chain joins TRBV5-5 to TRBJ2-7; D possibly corresponds to TRBD1 (5 bases). Germline V gives CDR1 SGHKS, CDR2 YYEKEE (reference sequence). CDR3 size: 14 residues. V was cut by 0 bases and J by 4 bases, with 11 bases left in between. DNA for the CDR3: TGTGCCAGCAGCTTGGCATGGAAGGGGTACGAGCAGTACTTC. Residues: CASSLAWKGYEQYF. The whole variable domain, remainder taken from reference TRBV5-5 and TRBJ2-7, is DAGVTQSPTHLIKTRGQQVTLRCSPISGHKSVSWYQQVLGQGPQFIFQYYEKEERGRGNFPDRFSARQFPNYSSELNVNALLLGDSALYLCASSLAWKGYEQYFGPGTRLTVT.

The chain has TRBV5-4 and TRBJ2-3; 7 positions match TRBD2. V was pared by 4 bases and J by 0 bases, with 8 bases of the junction left unmatched. Germline loops: CDR1 SGHNT, CDR2 YYREEE (reference sequence). This CDR3 is built from 16 residues. CDR3 DNA sequence: TGTGCCAGCAGCGAGAGACTAGCCCCTAGCACAGATACGCAGTATTTT. Protein sequence: CASSERLAPSTDTQYF.

This chain's CDR3 is CASSELGSFGNQPQHF. The DNA of the CDR3 is TGTGCCAGCAGTGAACTAGGGTCTTTCGGCAATCAGCCCCAGCATTTT. The chain links TRBV6-1 to TRBJ1-5; no clear D. In germline, CDR1 is MNHNS, CDR2 SASEGT. The V and J ends lost 2 bases and 2 bases respectively, with 13 bases between them. The CDR3 has 16 amino acids.

The chain couples TRBV4-2 to TRBJ1-3, with D tentatively TRBD1 (6 bases). Germline CDR1 reads LGHNA; CDR2 reads YNFKEQ. CDR3 length equals 17 residues. Trimming took 2 bases from V and 4 from J, leaving 18 bases between them. CDR3 protein: CASSQIPGGLLGNTIYF. CDR3 bases: TGTGCCAGCAGCCAAATCCCGGGGGGCCTCTTGGGAAACACCATATATTTT.